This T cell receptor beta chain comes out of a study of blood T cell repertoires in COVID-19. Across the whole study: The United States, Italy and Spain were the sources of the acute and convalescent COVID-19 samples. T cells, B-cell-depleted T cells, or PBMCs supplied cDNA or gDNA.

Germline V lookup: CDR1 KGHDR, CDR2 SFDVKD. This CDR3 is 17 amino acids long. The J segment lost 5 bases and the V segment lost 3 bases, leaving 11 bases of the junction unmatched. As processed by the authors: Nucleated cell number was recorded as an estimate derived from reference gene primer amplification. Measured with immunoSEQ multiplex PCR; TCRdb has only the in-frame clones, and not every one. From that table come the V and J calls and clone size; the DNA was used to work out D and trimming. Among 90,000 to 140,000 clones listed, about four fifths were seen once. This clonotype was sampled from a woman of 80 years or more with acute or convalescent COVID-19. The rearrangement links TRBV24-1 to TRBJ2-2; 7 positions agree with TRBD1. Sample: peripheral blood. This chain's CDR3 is CATSDPSTGLGTGELFF. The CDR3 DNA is TGTGCCACCAGTGATCCCTCGACAGGGTTGGGTACCGGGGAGCTGTTTTTT.